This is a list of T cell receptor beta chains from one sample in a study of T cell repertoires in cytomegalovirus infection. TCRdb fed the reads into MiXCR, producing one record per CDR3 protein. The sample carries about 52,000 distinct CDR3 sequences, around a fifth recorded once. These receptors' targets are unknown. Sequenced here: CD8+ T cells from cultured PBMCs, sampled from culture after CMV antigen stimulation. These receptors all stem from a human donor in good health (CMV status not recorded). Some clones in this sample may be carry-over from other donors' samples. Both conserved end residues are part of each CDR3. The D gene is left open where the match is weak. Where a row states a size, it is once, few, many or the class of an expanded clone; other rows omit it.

CASSDRPGQGADQPQHF,TGTGCCAGCAGCGACAGACCGGGACAGGGGGCGGACCAGCCCCAGCATTTT,TRBV7-2,TRBJ1-5,many,TRBD1
CASSLARTGPNSPLHF,TGTGCCAGCAGCTTAGCCAGGACAGGCCCTAATTCACCCCTCCACTTT,TRBV7-9,TRBJ1-6,few,TRBD1
CASSPLPVNSYEQYF,TGTGCCAGCAGCCCCCTGCCGGTTAACTCCTACGAGCAGTACTTC,TRBV14,TRBJ2-7,few,-
CASSPRVASTDTQYF,TGTGCCAGTAGTCCTCGGGTTGCGAGCACAGATACGCAGTATTTT,TRBV19,TRBJ2-3,-,-
CASGFRDREFF,TGTGCCAGCGGTTTCCGGGACAGGGAGTTTTTT,TRBV6-6,TRBJ2-2,few,TRBD1
CASSVGWANYGYTF,TGTGCCAGCAGCGTAGGGTGGGCTAACTATGGCTACACCTTC,TRBV9,TRBJ1-2,-,-
CASGPTGLTYYGYTF,TGTGCCAGCGGTCCTACAGGGTTGACTTACTATGGCTACACCTTC,TRBV6-2/TRBV6-3,TRBJ1-2,few,-
CASSPRTGLNTEAFF,TGTGCCAGCAGCCCCCGGACGGGACTTAACACTGAAGCTTTCTTT,TRBV7-2,TRBJ1-1,-,-
CASSWDRGYYEQYF,TGTGCCAGCAGTTGGGACAGGGGATACTACGAGCAGTACTTC,TRBV7-2,TRBJ2-7,-,TRBD1
CASSLIRQGAGANVLTF,TGTGCCAGCAGCTTAATAAGGCAGGGGGCTGGGGCCAACGTCCTGACTTTC,TRBV7-2,TRBJ2-6,-,TRBD1
CASSLVRSGAGVNNEQFF,TGCGCCAGCAGCTTGGTACGGTCTGGAGCGGGGGTCAACAATGAGCAGTTCTTC,TRBV5-1,TRBJ2-1,-,TRBD2
CASRGTGVYNEQFF,TGTGCCAGCAGAGGGACAGGGGTGTACAATGAGCAGTTCTTC,TRBV6-1,TRBJ2-1,-,TRBD1
CASSLEGGGATEAFF,TGTGCCAGCAGCTTAGAAGGAGGCGGGGCCACTGAAGCTTTCTTT,TRBV7-9,TRBJ1-1,-,-
CASSLALRLAGYEQFF,TGTGCCAGCAGCTTAGCGCTACGACTAGCGGGGTATGAGCAGTTCTTC,TRBV7-9,TRBJ2-1,few,TRBD2
CASSSRDRDEQFF,TGTGCCAGCAGCTCCCGGGACAGGGATGAGCAGTTCTTC,TRBV7-9,TRBJ2-1,-,TRBD1
CASSLKLETQYF,TGTGCCAGCAGCTTAAAGCTGGAGACCCAGTACTTC,TRBV7-2,TRBJ2-5,-,-
CASSLEWGAAGELFF,TGTGCCAGCAGCTTAGAATGGGGCGCCGCCGGGGAGCTGTTTTTT,TRBV7-2,TRBJ2-2,-,-
CASSRGQGNTEAFF,TGTGCCAGCAGCCGAGGGCAGGGGAACACTGAAGCTTTCTTT,TRBV7-3,TRBJ1-1,few,-
CASLRAASPIYGYTF,TGTGCCAGTTTGAGGGCCGCCTCCCCGATCTATGGCTACACCTTC,TRBV28,TRBJ1-2,few,-
CASSYGGGSNQPQHF,TGTGCCAGCAGTTACGGCGGGGGTAGCAATCAGCCCCAGCATTTT,TRBV6-5,TRBJ1-5,-,-
CATRVSRGYNEQFF,TGTGCCACCAGAGTTAGCCGGGGCTACAATGAGCAGTTCTTC,TRBV15,TRBJ2-1,few,-
CASSLERYTGELFF,TGTGCCAGCAGCTTAGAGCGGTACACCGGGGAGCTGTTTTTT,TRBV11-2,TRBJ2-2,-,-
CASSSPREPQHF,TGTGCCAGCAGTTCCCCGCGGGAGCCCCAGCATTTT,TRBV6-2/TRBV6-3,TRBJ1-5,few,-
CASSYPTYPTGTSGNTGELFF,TGTGCCAGCAGCTACCCAACTTATCCAACCGGGACTAGCGGGAACACCGGGGAGCTGTTTTTT,TRBV7-9,TRBJ2-2,few,TRBD2
CASSLATGENTEAFF,TGTGCCAGCAGCTTAGCGACAGGGGAGAACACTGAAGCTTTCTTT,TRBV7-6,TRBJ1-1,few,TRBD1
CASSETGASIYGYTF,TGCGCCAGCAGTGAGACAGGCGCTTCGATCTATGGCTACACCTTC,TRBV10-2,TRBJ1-2,few,-
CASSLGFQPQHF,TGTGCCAGCAGCTTGGGGTTTCAGCCCCAGCATTTT,TRBV7-2,TRBJ1-5,few,-
CASSSEITYEQYF,TGTGCCAGCAGCTCGGAAATTACATACGAGCAGTACTTC,TRBV7-6,TRBJ2-7,-,-
CASSLESGIAGGRHTQYF,TGTGCCAGCAGCTTAGAGAGTGGGATAGCGGGGGGTAGGCATACGCAGTATTTT,TRBV7-2,TRBJ2-3,few,TRBD2
CASSLRGTGALLGYGYTF,TGTGCCAGCAGTTTAAGGGGGACAGGGGCACTTCTAGGCTATGGCTACACCTTC,TRBV28,TRBJ1-2,-,TRBD1
CASSLVRDRKIEQYF,TGTGCCAGCTCACTCGTCCGGGACAGGAAGATCGAGCAGTACTTC,TRBV18,TRBJ2-7,-,TRBD1
CASSSRPFITDTQYF,TGTGCCAGCAGCTCCAGGCCCTTTATCACAGATACGCAGTATTTT,TRBV6-2/TRBV6-3,TRBJ2-3,few,-
CASSWTGPGEQYF,TGTGCCAGTAGTTGGACAGGGCCGGGCGAGCAGTACTTC,TRBV19,TRBJ2-7,-,TRBD1
CASSKSGGEGGELFF,TGTGCCAGCAGCAAGAGCGGGGGGGAGGGCGGGGAGCTGTTTTTT,TRBV6-6,TRBJ2-2,-,TRBD2
CASGEGGTGELFF,TGTGCCTCAGGGGAGGGAGGAACCGGGGAGCTGTTTTTT,TRBV7-2,TRBJ2-2,few,-
CASSILSTEAFF,TGTGCCAGCAGCATCCTATCGACTGAAGCTTTCTTT,TRBV7-2,TRBJ1-1,-,-
CASSVAGGSATDTQYF,TGTGCCAGCAGCGTAGCCGGGGGAAGTGCCACAGATACGCAGTATTTT,TRBV9,TRBJ2-3,few,-
CASSPTTGTGRRNYGYTF,TGTGCCAGCAGCCCGACGACCGGGACAGGGAGGAGGAACTATGGCTACACCTTC,TRBV7-8,TRBJ1-2,few,TRBD1
CASSREDGNTEAFF,TGTGCCAGCAGTCGAGAGGACGGAAACACTGAAGCTTTCTTT,TRBV12-3/TRBV12-4,TRBJ1-1,few,-
CASSSQGSYEQYF,TGTGCCAGCAGCTCCCAGGGTTCCTACGAGCAGTACTTC,TRBV7-2,TRBJ2-7,few,-
CASSSSGGDYNEQFF,TGTGCCAGCAGCTCAAGCGGGGGGGACTACAATGAGCAGTTCTTC,TRBV11-2,TRBJ2-1,-,TRBD2
CASSAPWTGAPQHF,TGTGCCAGCAGTGCACCTTGGACAGGGGCGCCCCAGCATTTT,TRBV27,TRBJ1-5,few,TRBD1
CASSLDLWTGREQFF,TGTGCCAGCAGCTTAGACCTATGGACAGGGCGTGAGCAGTTCTTC,TRBV7-2,TRBJ2-1,few,TRBD1
CASSLGTRNEKLFF,TGTGCCAGCAGTTTAGGGACCAGGAATGAAAAACTGTTTTTT,TRBV12-3/TRBV12-4,TRBJ1-4,few,-
CASSLFQGDTQPQHF,TGTGCCAGCAGTTTATTCCAGGGGGATACTCAGCCCCAGCATTTT,TRBV27,TRBJ1-5,few,TRBD1
CASAGTGEGDTQYF,TGTGCCAGCGCGGGGACAGGGGAAGGTGATACGCAGTATTTT,TRBV7-6,TRBJ2-3,once,TRBD1
CASSRDPNTEAFF,TGTGCCAGCAGCCGGGACCCGAACACTGAAGCTTTCTTT,TRBV27,TRBJ1-1,-,-
CASKIGHEDSEAFF,TGTGCCAGCAAAATCGGACACGAGGACTCTGAAGCTTTCTTT,TRBV6-2/TRBV6-3,TRBJ1-1,-,-
CASGLVLRGEEQFF,TGTGCTAGTGGTTTGGTACTTCGGGGGGAAGAGCAGTTCTTC,TRBV12-5,TRBJ2-1,few,TRBD2
CASSYSVEVERVMNTEAFF,TGTGCCAGCAGTTACTCTGTCGAGGTCGAACGGGTTATGAACACTGAAGCTTTCTTT,TRBV6-6,TRBJ1-1,-,-
CASNTGTPGANVLTF,TGTGCCAGCAATACCGGGACGCCTGGGGCCAACGTCCTGACTTTC,TRBV12-3/TRBV12-4,TRBJ2-6,-,-
CASSPSGTDYEQYF,TGTGCCAGCAGCCCATCTGGGACAGACTACGAGCAGTACTTC,TRBV7-8,TRBJ2-7,few,TRBD1
CASSLMRVGGQAFF,TGTGCCAGCAGTTTAATGCGCGTCGGGGGGCAAGCTTTCTTT,TRBV12-3/TRBV12-4,TRBJ1-1,-,-
CASSQGGAVRTDTQYF,TGCGCCAGCAGCCAAGGGGGAGCGGTTCGCACAGATACGCAGTATTTT,TRBV4-1,TRBJ2-3,-,-
CASSRGIYGYTF,TGTGCCAGCAGCAGGGGAATCTATGGCTACACCTTC,TRBV7-8,TRBJ1-2,few,-
CASSALTGGRTGELFF,TGTGCCAGTAGTGCATTGACAGGGGGTCGGACCGGGGAGCTGTTTTTT,TRBV19,TRBJ2-2,few,TRBD1
CATSRAGDREQFF,TGTGCCACCAGCAGAGCGGGGGACCGTGAGCAGTTCTTC,TRBV15,TRBJ2-1,-,-
CASSQGLWGYEKLFF,TGTGCCAGCAGCCAAGGCCTTTGGGGCTATGAAAAACTGTTTTTT,TRBV14,TRBJ1-4,-,-
CASSYAGSTGELFF,TGTGCCAGCAGTTATGCGGGGTCCACCGGGGAGCTGTTTTTT,TRBV6-2/TRBV6-3,TRBJ2-2,-,-
CASGGHNEQFF,TGTGCCAGCGGAGGCCACAATGAGCAGTTCTTC,TRBV12-3/TRBV12-4,TRBJ2-1,-,-